The clone carrying this TCR beta chain has ten or more counts. This sample was taken from a study of regulatory T cells in long-lasting Graves disease. Arm-PCR of CDR3 regions with iRepertoire HTBI primers generated TCR beta libraries. TCRdb itself ran the multiplex PCR reads through MiXCR, one entry per CDR3 protein. The sample yields around 400,000 distinct CDR3 sequences, approximately 12% seen once. This sample's time point: newly diagnosed GD, antithyroid drugs for less than 3 months. The TCR library was prepared using RNA isolated from PBMCs. Roughly 9.2-milliliter peripheral blood samples went into EDTA tubes. The V end was cut by 5 bases, the J end by 2 bases, with 15 bases between. The germline gives CDR1 MNHEY, CDR2 SVGEGT. The CDR3 totals 15 residues. The data were also submitted as part of a second study, on T cells in Graves' hyperthyroidism and ophthalmopathy. In that study: It was uncontrolled infection, other autoimmune disease, pregnancy or lactation that excluded patients. Blood shared most expanded thyroid clonotypes above 0.001.

The chain combines TRBV6-2 or TRBV6-3 with TRBJ2-5; tentatively, D is TRBD1 (6 bases). The receptor comes from a woman aged 18-30 years with Graves disease. The sequenced sample was peripheral blood mononuclear cells (PBMCs), obtained at new diagnosis, from a patient treated with antithyroid drugs. The chain's CDR3 is CASSEPRTAQETQYF. CDR3 sequence (DNA): TGTGCCAGCAGTGAACCGAGGACAGCACAAGAGACCCAGTACTTC.